Listed below are T cell receptor beta chains from one sample, sequenced in a study of PD-1 blockade in mismatch repair-deficient tumors. TCRdb's table, derived via immunoSEQ multiplex PCR, lists solely in-frame clones and lacks some. The sample holds about 110,000 clones; more than 60% are singletons and the top ten take 4.7%. The specimen was peripheral blood, collected 60 weeks after starting pembrolizumab. Receptors were obtained from an adult with mismatch repair-deficient cancer. Each CDR3 is given with its conserved first and last residue. The D gene is left open where the match is weak. The size field is filled for only some rows; it gives once, few, many or a size class.

J,size,length,D,V,CDR3,DNA
TRBJ2-5,.,14,.,TRBV30,CAWSPTQLLKTQYF,TGTGCCTGGAGTCCAACGCAGCTTCTGAAGACCCAGTACTTC
TRBJ1-5,.,13,.,TRBV19,CASSTILRQPQHF,TGTGCCAGTAGTACCATCCTGAGGCAGCCCCAGCATTTT
TRBJ2-3,.,15,TRBD1,TRBV5-1,CASSSRQGATDTQYF,TGCGCCAGCAGCTCGAGACAGGGGGCCACAGATACGCAGTATTTT
TRBJ2-7,.,14,TRBD2,TRBV6-6,CASTLAGGAYEQYF,TGTGCCAGCACCCTAGCGGGAGGGGCTTACGAGCAGTACTTC
TRBJ2-5,.,13,.,TRBV7-6,CASTKNELETQYF,TGTGCCAGCACCAAGAACGAGTTAGAGACCCAGTACTTC
TRBJ2-1,.,16,.,TRBV19,CASSSPPGRTYNEQFF,TGTGCCAGTAGTAGCCCTCCGGGACGGACATACAATGAGCAGTTCTTC
TRBJ2-7,.,16,TRBD2,TRBV15,CATSRDTGTSVAEQYF,TGTGCCACCAGCAGAGATACTGGGACTAGTGTCGCCGAGCAGTACTTC
TRBJ2-5,.,13,.,TRBV11-3,CASSPPGQETQYF,TGTGCCAGCAGCCCACCGGGCCAAGAGACCCAGTACTTC
TRBJ1-1,.,15,TRBD1,TRBV5-4,CASSSGQGFHTEAFF,TGTGCCAGCAGCTCAGGACAGGGATTCCACACTGAAGCTTTCTTT
TRBJ1-1,.,14,TRBD1,TRBV19,CASSITGGVTEAFF,TGTGCCAGTAGTATCACAGGGGGTGTCACTGAAGCTTTCTTT
TRBJ1-2,once,13,TRBD1,TRBV19,CASSVQGAGGYTF,TGTGCCAGTAGTGTCCAGGGGGCTGGCGGCTACACCTTC
TRBJ1-1,few,13,.,TRBV15,CATSRERYTEAFF,TGTGCCACCAGCAGGGAACGATACACTGAAGCTTTCTTT
TRBJ1-2,few,16,TRBD1,TRBV28,CASSLYGTGMPYGYTF,TGTGCCAGCAGTTTATACGGGACAGGAATGCCTTATGGCTACACCTTC
TRBJ2-7,once,14,TRBD1,TRBV29-1,CSVVLVSGGYEQYF,TGCAGCGTTGTATTGGTTTCAGGGGGCTACGAGCAGTACTTC
TRBJ1-4,once,14,.,TRBV2,CASRAGSSDEKLFF,TGTGCCAGCAGGGCAGGGTCATCCGATGAAAAACTGTTTTTT